Listed here are 2 T cell receptor beta chains from one sample, sequenced in a study of T cell clonality in common variable immunodeficiency. Generated by immunoSEQ multiplex PCR, the TCRdb table keeps only in-frame clones and is missing some. This repertoire holds about 52,000 clones, and none appear only once. The material sequenced was peripheral blood mononuclear cells. These receptors were taken from a person aged 18 to 70 in good health.

This clone was counted many times. Read coverage stops 3 residues before the CDR3 terminus; the germline J gene supplies the remainder. Other nucleotide sequences from this sample produce the same CDR3. The chain combines TRBV20-1 with TRBJ2-6; possible D gene TRBD1, 7 bases. The CDR3 is made up of 15 amino acids. Trimming took 3 bases from V and 4 from J, leaving 13 bases between them. Germline V gene sequence: CDR1 DFQATT, CDR2 SNEGSKA (reference sequence). CDR3 DNA, as far as it was read: TGCAGTGCTAGGGAGGGGGCCTCCGGGGCCAACGTC. This sequence encodes CSAREGASGANV. The whole CDR3 region reads CSAREGASGANVLTF.

In its sample, this clone was seen many times. One junction end disagrees with the germline gene, perhaps due to a read error. The read terminates 3 residues ahead of where the CDR3 ends, so the germline J gene completes it. The V and J genes are TRBV20-1 and TRBJ1-6; D perhaps matches TRBD1 (5 bases). Per the germline V gene, CDR1 is DFQATT and CDR2 is SNEGSKA (reference sequence). The CDR3 has 14 residues. The CDR3 DNA, read in part, is TGCAGCGCTAGTCTAGTGGGGGGTAATTCACCC. Its protein product is CSASLVGGNSP. The entire CDR3 sequence reads CSASLVGGNSPLHF.